This T cell receptor (beta chain) was profiled in a study of Tregs in tolerant kidney transplant recipients (dated by TCRdb to the late 2010s). About the study as a whole: TCRbeta sequencing was used in the study to identify donor-specific regulatory T cells before combined kidney and bone marrow transplantation, and the identified cells were then tracked after transplant. Several methods of expanding Tregs specific for an allogeneic donor were compared by TCRbeta repertoire sequencing in a few healthy controls.

For TCRbeta CDR3 sequencing, genomic DNA from the sorted cells was extracted using the QIAGEN DNeasy Blood and Tissue Kit. High-throughput TCRbeta CDR3 sequencing was carried out commercially through immunoSEQ, with PCR amplification with bias correction and internal controls included. Per the original workflow: A unique productive TCRbeta sequence was defined by the CDR3 nucleotide sequence when primers matched, and otherwise by the CDR3 amino acid sequence together with the Vbeta and Jbeta genes. To correct sorting error, sequences shared between sorted populations at a frequency ratio of 2:1 or less were removed; the rest were assigned to the higher population. Donor-reactive sequences were defined as at least 5-fold expanded in CFSE-low cells versus unstimulated cells, with frequency of at least 0.01% in CFSE-low cells. Repertoire divergence was quantified by Jensen-Shannon divergence using the top 100 TCRbeta sequences ranked by frequency. When a sample had multiple sequencing runs, each run was corrected for sorting error separately and the runs were then pooled. TCRdb took this table from immuneACCESS and kept in-frame rearrangements with V and J called. Such tables lack part of the clones; where checked against another copy, unresolved V genes explain under half of the gap, and the rest is unexplained. V and J calls and clone size are given by that table; D and trimming were obtained from the DNA. In this sample the table shows about 240,000 clones, approximately 84% of which occur a single time. The ten largest account for around 0.6% of the sample.

This clone was counted between two and nine times. Its antigen specificity is not known. One base away there is no much larger clone; base qualities are not given. Thawed PBMCs were FACS-sorted into unstimulated Tregs (CD4+CD25+CD127-), CD4+ non-Tregs (CD4+CD25-), CD4 cells and CD8 cells. Healthy control blood was obtained either as purchased buffy coats or from healthy volunteers. Healthy control blood was separated into PBMCs by Ficoll density gradient and cryopreserved, and patient PBMCs were collected both before and after transplant. The germline V gene encodes CDR1 GTSNPN and CDR2 SVGIG (reference sequence). The V and J ends are trimmed by 1 base and 0 bases, leaving 6 bases between them. The CDR3 holds 13 amino acids from the cysteine to the phenylalanine. Of the read, only the CDR3 DNA is kept; its 39 bases are in frame from base 1. Points the paper makes about the study in general: Expanding Tregs with activated donor B cells appeared to identify the most biologically relevant and donor-specific TCRbeta repertoire. Although technical replication error seemed to be minimal, the question of biological reproducibility was not addressed directly. Because the study included only a small number of patients, the results must be confirmed in larger populations and under other immunosuppression protocols.

The receptor was isolated from a human donor in good health. Rearrangement joined TRBV30 to TRBJ1-1; the D region possibly corresponds to TRBD1 (5 bases align). The sequenced sample consisted of CD4+ T cells from blood. The DNA sequence follows: TGTGCCTGGAGTGCAGGGTTGAACACTGAAGCTTTCTTT. This is translated as CAWSAGLNTEAFF.